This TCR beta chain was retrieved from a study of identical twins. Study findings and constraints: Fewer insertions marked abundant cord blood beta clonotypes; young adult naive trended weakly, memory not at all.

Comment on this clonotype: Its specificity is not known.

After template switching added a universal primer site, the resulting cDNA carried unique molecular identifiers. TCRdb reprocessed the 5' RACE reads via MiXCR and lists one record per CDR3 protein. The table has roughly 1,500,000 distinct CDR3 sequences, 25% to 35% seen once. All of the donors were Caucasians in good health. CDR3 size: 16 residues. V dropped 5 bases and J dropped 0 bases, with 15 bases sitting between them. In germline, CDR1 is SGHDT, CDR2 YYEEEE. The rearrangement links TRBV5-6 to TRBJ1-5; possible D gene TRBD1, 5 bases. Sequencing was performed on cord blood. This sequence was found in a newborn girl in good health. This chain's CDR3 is CASRRGALNSNQPQHF. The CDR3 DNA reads TGTGCCAGCAGAAGGGGAGCCCTTAATAGCAATCAGCCCCAGCATTTT.